These T cell receptor beta chains were read from a single sample in a study of blood T cell repertoires in COVID-19. Only in-frame clones appear in the TCRdb table, and some are missing; sequencing was by immunoSEQ multiplex PCR. Of around 250,000 clones in the sample, 84% are singletons; the top ten hold approximately 1.4%. The specimen was peripheral blood. These receptors all come from a woman aged 40 to 50 who had recovered from COVID-19. CDR3s include the opening cysteine and the closing phenylalanine or tryptophan. Each record gives: D gene, V gene, clone size, J gene, CDR3 protein, CDR3 DNA. The D gene is left open where the match is weak. Part of the rows lack a size; the others show once, few, many or a class for expanded clones.

-	TRBV6-5	few	TRBJ1-6	CASSYDRTNSPLHF	TGTGCCAGCAGTTACGACAGGACTAATTCACCCCTCCACTTT
-	TRBV2	-	TRBJ1-5	CASSQGIDQPQHF	TGTGCCAGCAGTCAGGGAATCGATCAGCCCCAGCATTTT
TRBD1	TRBV11-1	-	TRBJ2-7	CASSPNRDRAFYEQYF	TGTGCCAGCAGCCCAAACCGGGACAGGGCTTTCTACGAGCAGTACTTC
TRBD1	TRBV11-2	-	TRBJ2-3	CASSPQGISDTQYF	TGTGCCAGCAGCCCACAGGGGATCTCAGATACGCAGTATTTT
-	TRBV7-9	once	TRBJ1-2	CASSLVSGSYGYTF	TGTGCCAGCAGCTTAGTTTCCGGTAGTTATGGCTACACCTTC
TRBD1	TRBV9	-	TRBJ1-1	CASSVPGQGAHTEAFF	TGTGCCAGCAGCGTTCCCGGACAGGGGGCGCACACTGAAGCTTTCTTT
-	TRBV6-1	-	TRBJ1-3	CASSEGSTGNTIYF	TGTGCCAGCAGTGAAGGGTCTACTGGAAACACCATATATTTT
-	TRBV11-3	-	TRBJ2-2	CASSSVGRELFF	TGTGCCAGCAGCTCCGTGGGCCGGGAGCTGTTTTTT
TRBD2	TRBV5-4	few	TRBJ2-4	CASSSAGLKNIQYF	TGTGCCAGCAGCTCAGCGGGGCTCAAAAACATTCAGTACTTC
-	TRBV28	-	TRBJ1-6	CASSLLGRAGSPLHF	TGTGCCAGCAGTTTACTGGGCAGAGCGGGATCACCCCTCCACTTT
-	TRBV5-6	-	TRBJ1-1	CASSLLQGGNTEAFF	TGTGCCAGCAGCTTGCTCCAGGGAGGCAACACTGAAGCTTTCTTT
-	TRBV2	-	TRBJ1-4	CATEDSRNEKLFF	TGTGCCACCGAGGACAGCCGTAATGAAAAACTGTTTTTT
TRBD2	TRBV5-1	-	TRBJ2-7	CASSLELAGNEQYF	TGCGCCAGCAGCTTGGAACTAGCGGGGAACGAGCAGTACTTC
-	TRBV9	-	TRBJ1-4	CASSVGEQGNEKLFF	TGTGCCAGCAGCGTAGGGGAACAGGGTAATGAAAAACTGTTTTTT
TRBD2	TRBV4-1	-	TRBJ2-1	CASSQDDVAGEQFF	TGCGCCAGCAGCCAAGATGATGTAGCGGGGGAGCAGTTCTTC
-	TRBV12-3/TRBV12-4	-	TRBJ1-5	CASSLRDRQPQHF	TGTGCCAGCAGTTTGAGGGATCGGCAGCCCCAGCATTTT
-	TRBV19	once	TRBJ1-4	CASSIGWRSTTNEKLFF	TGTGCCAGTAGTATAGGTTGGAGGTCTACAACTAATGAAAAACTGTTTTTT
-	TRBV11-3	once	TRBJ1-6	CASSPLHNSPLHF	TGTGCCAGCAGCCCCCTACATAATTCACCCCTCCACTTT
-	TRBV28	-	TRBJ1-6	CASSPPGQLAPLHF	TGTGCCAGCAGTCCTCCGGGACAATTGGCTCCCCTCCACTTT
TRBD1	TRBV27	-	TRBJ1-6	CASSLSGQGFSPLHF	TGTGCCAGCAGTTTATCGGGACAGGGGTTTTCACCCCTCCACTTT
-	TRBV5-5	-	TRBJ2-3	CASSPYRSFTDTQYF	TGTGCCAGCAGCCCATACCGGTCTTTCACAGATACGCAGTATTTT
-	TRBV19	once	TRBJ2-2	CASSPQALVGELFF	TGTGCCAGTAGTCCCCAGGCGCTGGTCGGGGAGCTGTTTTTT
-	TRBV7-9	-	TRBJ1-4	CASSLAPQALVEKLFF	TGTGCCAGCAGCTTAGCGCCCCAGGCCCTGGTTGAAAAACTGTTTTTT
-	TRBV28	-	TRBJ2-3	CASRDRGGGYTDTQYF	TGTGCCAGCAGAGACAGGGGCGGGGGATACACAGATACGCAGTATTTT
TRBD1	TRBV6-6	-	TRBJ2-5	CASSDQGEETQYF	TGTGCCAGCAGTGATCAGGGGGAAGAGACCCAGTACTTC
TRBD2	TRBV11-2	-	TRBJ2-3	CASSDFASGGTDTQYF	TGTGCCAGCTCCGATTTTGCGAGCGGGGGCACAGATACGCAGTATTTT
-	TRBV4-1	few	TRBJ2-7	CASSYLPPQGRYGYEQYF	TGCGCCAGCAGCTATCTACCCCCTCAGGGGCGGTACGGCTACGAGCAGTACTTC
TRBD1	TRBV7-9	-	TRBJ1-2	CASSPPGSRGLYGYTF	TGTGCCAGCAGCCCCCCCGGCAGCAGGGGGCTTTATGGCTACACCTTC
-	TRBV28	-	TRBJ1-1	CASSPRGGGDTEAFF	TGTGCCAGCAGTCCAAGGGGGGGCGGGGACACTGAAGCTTTCTTT
TRBD1	TRBV28	-	TRBJ2-7	CGAAGGGQGDEQYF	TGTGGCGCAGCAGGGGGAGGACAGGGGGACGAGCAGTACTTC
TRBD1	TRBV5-8	few	TRBJ1-1	CASSLTTGARAFF	TGTGCCAGCAGCTTGACTACAGGGGCACGAGCTTTCTTT
-	TRBV3-1/TRBV3-2	-	TRBJ1-2	CASSQEGRASYGYTF	TGTGCCAGCAGCCAAGAGGGGAGGGCATCCTATGGCTACACCTTC
TRBD1	TRBV5-5	-	TRBJ1-1	CASSWGTGGYTEAFF	TGTGCCAGCAGCTGGGGGACAGGGGGATACACTGAAGCTTTCTTT
TRBD1	TRBV10-3	-	TRBJ1-5	CAISPTGGVNQPQHF	TGTGCCATCAGTCCGACAGGGGGCGTCAATCAGCCCCAGCATTTT
-	TRBV7-8	-	TRBJ2-7	CASSLPGDDYEQYF	TGTGCCAGCAGCTTGCCCGGGGATGACTACGAGCAGTACTTC
-	TRBV19	-	TRBJ1-5	CASSMPGVQPQHF	TGTGCCAGTAGTATGCCGGGGGTTCAGCCCCAGCATTTT
TRBD1	TRBV2	-	TRBJ1-5	CASSGGTGEVQPQHF	TGTGCCAGCAGTGGCGGGACAGGGGAGGTTCAGCCCCAGCATTTT